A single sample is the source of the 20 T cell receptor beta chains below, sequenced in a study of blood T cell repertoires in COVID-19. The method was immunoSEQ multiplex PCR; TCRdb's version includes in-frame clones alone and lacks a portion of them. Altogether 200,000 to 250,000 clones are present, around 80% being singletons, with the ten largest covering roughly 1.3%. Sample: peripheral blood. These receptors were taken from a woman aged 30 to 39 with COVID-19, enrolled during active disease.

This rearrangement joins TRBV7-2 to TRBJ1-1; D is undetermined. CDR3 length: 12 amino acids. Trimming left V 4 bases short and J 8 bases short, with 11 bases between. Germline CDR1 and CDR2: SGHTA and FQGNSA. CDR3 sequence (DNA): TGTGCCAGCAGCTCATTTGTCCAAGAAGCTTTCTTT. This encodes CASSSFVQEAFF.

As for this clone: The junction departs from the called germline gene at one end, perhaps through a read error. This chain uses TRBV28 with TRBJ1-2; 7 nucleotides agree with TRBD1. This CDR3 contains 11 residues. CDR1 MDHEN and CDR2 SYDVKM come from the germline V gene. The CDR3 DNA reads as TGTGCCAGCAGTTACAGACAGGGAAATTCCTTC. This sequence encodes CASSYRQGNSF.

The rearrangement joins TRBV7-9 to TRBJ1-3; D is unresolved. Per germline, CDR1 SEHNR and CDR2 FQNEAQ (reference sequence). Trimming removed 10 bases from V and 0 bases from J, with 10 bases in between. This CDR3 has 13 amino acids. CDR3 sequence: CATAGISGNTIYF. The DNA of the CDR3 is TGTGCCACCGCGGGGATCTCTGGAAACACCATATATTTT.

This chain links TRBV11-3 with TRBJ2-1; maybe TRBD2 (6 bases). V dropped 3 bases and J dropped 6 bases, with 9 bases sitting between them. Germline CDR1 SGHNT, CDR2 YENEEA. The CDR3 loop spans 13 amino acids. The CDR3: CASSLRGGNEQFF. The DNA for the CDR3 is TGTGCCAGCAGCTTGCGGGGCGGCAATGAGCAGTTCTTC. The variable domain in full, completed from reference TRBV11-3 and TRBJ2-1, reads EAGVVQSPRYKIIEKKQPVAFWCNPISGHNTLYWYLQNLGQGPELLIRYENEEAVDDSQLPKDRFSAERLKGVDSTLKIQPAELGDSAVYLCASSLRGGNEQFFGPGTRLTVL.

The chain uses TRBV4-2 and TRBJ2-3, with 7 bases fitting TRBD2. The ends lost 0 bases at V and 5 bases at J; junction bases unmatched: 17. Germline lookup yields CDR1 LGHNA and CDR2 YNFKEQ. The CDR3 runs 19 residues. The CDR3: CASSQDNRRAGVFVDTQYF. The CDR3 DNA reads TGTGCCAGCAGCCAAGATAATCGGAGGGCGGGAGTGTTTGTAGATACGCAGTATTTT.

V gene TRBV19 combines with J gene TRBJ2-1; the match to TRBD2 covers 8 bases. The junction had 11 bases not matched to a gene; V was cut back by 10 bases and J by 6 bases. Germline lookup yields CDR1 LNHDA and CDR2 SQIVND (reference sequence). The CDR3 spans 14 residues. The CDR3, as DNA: TGTGCCATCGAGATCCCCGGGACTAGCAATGAGCAGTTCTTC. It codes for CAIEIPGTSNEQFF. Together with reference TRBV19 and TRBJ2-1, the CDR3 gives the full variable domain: DGGITQSPKYLFRKEGQNVTLSCEQNLNHDAMYWYRQDPGQGLRLIYYSQIVNDFQKGDIAEGYSVSREKKESFPLTVTSAQKNPTAFYLCAIEIPGTSNEQFFGPGTRLTVL.

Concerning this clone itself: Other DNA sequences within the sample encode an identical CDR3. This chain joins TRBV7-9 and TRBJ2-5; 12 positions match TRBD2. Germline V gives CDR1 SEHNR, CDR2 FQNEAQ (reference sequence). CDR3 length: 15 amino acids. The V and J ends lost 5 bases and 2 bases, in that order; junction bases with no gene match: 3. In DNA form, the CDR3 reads TGTGCCAGCAGCCCTCTAGCGGGGGGGCAAGAGACCCAGTACTTC. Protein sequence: CASSPLAGGQETQYF.

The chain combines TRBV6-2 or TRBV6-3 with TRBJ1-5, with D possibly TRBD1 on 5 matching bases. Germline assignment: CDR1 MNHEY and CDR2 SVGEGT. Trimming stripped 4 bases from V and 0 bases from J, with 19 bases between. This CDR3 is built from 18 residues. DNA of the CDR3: TGTGCCAGCAGTTTTGTCAGGGAGGGACTCTATAGCAATCAGCCCCAGCATTTT. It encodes CASSFVREGLYSNQPQHF.

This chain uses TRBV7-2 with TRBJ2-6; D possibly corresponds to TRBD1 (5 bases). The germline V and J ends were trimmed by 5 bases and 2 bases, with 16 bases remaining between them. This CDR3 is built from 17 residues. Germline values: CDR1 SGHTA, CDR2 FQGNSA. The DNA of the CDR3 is TGTGCCAGCAGCGGGGCAGGGTCTGGCGCTGGGGCCAACGTCCTGACTTTC. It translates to CASSGAGSGAGANVLTF.

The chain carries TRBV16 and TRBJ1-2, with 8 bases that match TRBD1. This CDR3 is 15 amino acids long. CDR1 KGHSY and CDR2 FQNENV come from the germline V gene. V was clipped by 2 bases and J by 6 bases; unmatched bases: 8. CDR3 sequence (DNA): TGTGCCAGCAGCCAAGGGGCAGGGGGCGTCGATGGCTACACCTTC. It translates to CASSQGAGGVDGYTF. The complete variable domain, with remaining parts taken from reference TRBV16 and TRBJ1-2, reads GEEVAQTPKHLVRGEGQKAKLYCAPIKGHSYVFWYQQVLKNEFKFLISFQNENVFDETGMPKERFSAKCLPNSPCSLEIQATKLEDSAVYFCASSQGAGGVDGYTFGSGTRLTVV.

The chain's CDR3 is CASSEGSTGGAPNEKLFF. In nucleotides, the CDR3 is TGTGCCAGCAGCGAGGGATCGACAGGGGGCGCCCCCAATGAAAAACTGTTTTTT. V is TRBV9 and J is TRBJ1-4, with TRBD1 matching over 10 bases. CDR1 and CDR2 (germline): SGDLS, YYNGEE. This CDR3 contains 18 residues. V dropped 3 bases and J dropped 5; count of bases not matched to a gene: 13.

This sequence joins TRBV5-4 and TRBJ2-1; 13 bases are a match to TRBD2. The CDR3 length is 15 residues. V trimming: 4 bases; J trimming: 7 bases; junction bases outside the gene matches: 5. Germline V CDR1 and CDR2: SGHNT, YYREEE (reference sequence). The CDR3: CASSMTSGRTNEQFF. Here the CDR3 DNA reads TGTGCCAGCAGCATGACTAGCGGGAGGACGAATGAGCAGTTCTTC. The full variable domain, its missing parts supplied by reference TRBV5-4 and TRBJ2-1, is ETGVTQSPTHLIKTRGQQVTLRCSSQSGHNTVSWYQQALGQGPQFIFQYYREEENGRGNFPPRFSGLQFPNYSSELNVNALELDDSALYLCASSMTSGRTNEQFFGPGTRLTVL.

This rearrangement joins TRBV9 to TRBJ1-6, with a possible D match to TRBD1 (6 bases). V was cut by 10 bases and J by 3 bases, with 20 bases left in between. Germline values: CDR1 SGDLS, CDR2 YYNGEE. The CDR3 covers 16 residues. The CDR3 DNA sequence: TGTGCCTCCCGTCGGGGGGGCTGGGACTATAATTCACCCCTCCACTTT. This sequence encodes CASRRGGWDYNSPLHF.

CDR3 amino acids: CASSPLYRSSSYEQYF. CDR3 sequence (DNA): TGTGCCAGCAGCCCGTTATACAGGAGTAGCTCCTACGAGCAGTACTTC. The chain has TRBV7-9 and TRBJ2-7, with D possibly TRBD1 on 5 matching bases. Trimming removed 5 bases from V and 0 bases from J, with 17 bases in between. Germline lookup yields CDR1 SEHNR and CDR2 FQNEAQ (reference sequence). This CDR3 is 16 amino acids long. The full variable domain, rest sourced from reference TRBV7-9 and TRBJ2-7, is DTGVSQNPRHKITKRGQNVTFRCDPISEHNRLYWYRQTLGQGPEFLTYFQNEAQLEKSRLLSDRFSAERPKGSFSTLEIQRTEQGDSAMYLCASSPLYRSSSYEQYFGPGTRLTVT.

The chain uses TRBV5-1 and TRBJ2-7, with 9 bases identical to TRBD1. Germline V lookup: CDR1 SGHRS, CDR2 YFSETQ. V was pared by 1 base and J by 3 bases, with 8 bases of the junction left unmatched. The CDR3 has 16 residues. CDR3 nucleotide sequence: TGCGCCAGCAGCTTGATTCCGGGACAGGGAAGCTACGAGCAGTACTTC. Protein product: CASSLIPGQGSYEQYF.

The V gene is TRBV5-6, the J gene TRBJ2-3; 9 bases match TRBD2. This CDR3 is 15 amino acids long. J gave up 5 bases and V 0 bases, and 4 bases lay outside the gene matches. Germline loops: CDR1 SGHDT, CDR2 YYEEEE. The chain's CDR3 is CASSLAAGGIDTQYF. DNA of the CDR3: TGTGCCAGCAGCTTGGCGGCGGGAGGGATAGATACGCAGTATTTT.

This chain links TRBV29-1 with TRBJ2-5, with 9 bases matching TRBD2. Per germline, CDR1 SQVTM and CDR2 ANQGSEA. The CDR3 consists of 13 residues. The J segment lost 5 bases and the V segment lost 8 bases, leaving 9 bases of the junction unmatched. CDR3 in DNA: TGCAGCCACAGGGGCGGGAGGGATGAGACCCAGTACTTC. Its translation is CSHRGGRDETQYF.

This chain's CDR3 is CASSPGREYEQYF. CDR3 DNA sequence: TGTGCCAGCTCACCAGGGAGGGAATACGAGCAGTACTTC. The genes are TRBV18 and TRBJ2-7; 7 nucleotides align to TRBD2. Germline V gives CDR1 KGHSH, CDR2 LQKENI. This CDR3 is built from 13 residues. Trimming at V came to 2 bases and at J to 4 bases, leaving 2 bases not matched to a gene.

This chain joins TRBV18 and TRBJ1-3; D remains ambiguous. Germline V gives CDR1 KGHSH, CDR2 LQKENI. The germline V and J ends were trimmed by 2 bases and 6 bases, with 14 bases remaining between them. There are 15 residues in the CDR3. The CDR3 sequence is CASSPAGRLANTIYF. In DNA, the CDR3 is TGTGCCAGCTCACCAGCGGGAAGGTTGGCAAACACCATATATTTT.

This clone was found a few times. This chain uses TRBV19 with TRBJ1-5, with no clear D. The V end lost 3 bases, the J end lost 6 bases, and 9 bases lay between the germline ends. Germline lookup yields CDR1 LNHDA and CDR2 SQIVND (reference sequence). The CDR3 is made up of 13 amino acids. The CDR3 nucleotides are TGTGCCAGTAGTATGGTAGTCGGTCAGCCCCAGCATTTT. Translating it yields CASSMVVGQPQHF.